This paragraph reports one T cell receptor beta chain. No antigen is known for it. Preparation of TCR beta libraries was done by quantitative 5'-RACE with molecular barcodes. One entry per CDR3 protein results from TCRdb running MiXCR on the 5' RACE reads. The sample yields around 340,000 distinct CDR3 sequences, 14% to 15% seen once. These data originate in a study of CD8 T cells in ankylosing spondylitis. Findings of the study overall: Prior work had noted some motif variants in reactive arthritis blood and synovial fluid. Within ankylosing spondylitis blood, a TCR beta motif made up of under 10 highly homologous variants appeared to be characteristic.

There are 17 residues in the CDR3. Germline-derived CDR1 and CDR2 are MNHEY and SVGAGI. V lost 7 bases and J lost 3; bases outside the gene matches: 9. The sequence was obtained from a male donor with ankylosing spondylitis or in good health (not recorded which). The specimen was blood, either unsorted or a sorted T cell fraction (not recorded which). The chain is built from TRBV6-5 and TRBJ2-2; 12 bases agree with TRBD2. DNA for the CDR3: TGTGCCAGCACTTCCGGGACTAGCGGGCCCTACACCGGGGAGCTGTTTTTT. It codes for CASTSGTSGPYTGELFF.